This note documents a single T cell receptor beta chain sequence. Its antigen is unknown. These data come from a study of T cells expressing NK-cell markers. Whole-study context: The authors sequenced eight donors, of whom seven were HCMV-seropositive and one was seronegative. General study findings and limits: There were four donors in whom these clonotypes also led the CD3+CD56-NKG2C+ fraction. In several donors, dominant NKG2C+ clonotypes were roughly 1.0-7.0% of CD8+ T cells.

The CDR3 has 12 amino acids. CDR1 is LGHDT and CDR2 is YNNKEL in the germline V gene (reference sequence). TCRdb reprocessed the 5' RACE reads, keeping one entry per CDR3 protein, no DNA. The sample spans about 260,000 distinct CDR3 sequences; the ten largest clones claim about 0.39%. This sequence originates from a man younger than 35 in good health. The V and J genes are TRBV3-1 and TRBJ2-7. Sequencing input: blood T cells: a sorted CD56 or NKG2C T cell subset, CD4+ or CD8+ T cells, or bulk PBMC T cells (not recorded which). The CDR3 spells CASSQEPERQYF.